This T cell receptor (beta chain) came from a study of vaccination and CD4 T cells after COVID-19. Study context: Median time from second vaccine dose to sampling was approximately 74 days (14 to 241). Control wells got either CEFX epitopes, HIV-1 Nef peptides, or no peptide at all.

This CDR3 has 13 residues. The germline V and J ends were trimmed by 1 base and 7 bases, with 11 bases remaining between them. Looked up from germline, CDR1 is MNHNS and CDR2 is SASEGT. With the Oncomine TCR Beta short-read assay, DNA from cultured CD4+ T cells was sequenced. Researchers extracted genomic DNA from CD4+ T cells that had been cultured. TCRdb re-called the PCR reads with MiXCR, one entry per CDR3 protein. Of some 17,000 distinct CDR3 sequences in the sample, around three fifths were seen once. Treatment noted: roughly nine-day PBMC culture with coronavirus spike peptide pools or control peptides (ViraFEST assay). Peptide pool stimulation in ViraFEST expanded antigen-specific T cells, whose TCRs were then sequenced. Note on this clonotype: Its specificity is not known.

This sequence was found in a human donor who had recovered from COVID-19. The material sequenced was CD4+ T cells from blood, cultured in vitro. The chain has TRBV6-1 and TRBJ2-7; unclear D gene. The DNA of the CDR3 is TGTGCCAGCAGTGAAGTGGGGAATCTTGAGCAGTACTTC. This sequence encodes CASSEVGNLEQYF.